Detailed here is one T cell receptor (beta chain). This record belongs to a study of metastatic and nonmetastatic thyroid tumors. The entire patient cohort was treatment-naive prior to thyroid surgery. TCRdb re-analyzed the PCR reads through MiXCR. The table has under 20,000 clones, over 20% seen once. The TCR comes from a female donor with papillary thyroid cancer or a benign thyroid nodule (not recorded which). Some clones in this sample may be carry-over from other donors' samples. Sequenced: tumor tissue.

CDR3 protein: CASSRSGGIGEAFF. The CDR3 coding sequence is TGTGCCAGCAGCCGTTCCGGGGGGATAGGCGAAGCTTTCTTT. The chain employs TRBV7-2 and TRBJ1-1; the D gene is possibly TRBD1 (5 bases). V shed 5 bases and J shed 8 bases, with 18 bases lying between them. CDR1 is SGHTA and CDR2 is FQGNSA in the germline V gene. CDR3 length: 14 residues.